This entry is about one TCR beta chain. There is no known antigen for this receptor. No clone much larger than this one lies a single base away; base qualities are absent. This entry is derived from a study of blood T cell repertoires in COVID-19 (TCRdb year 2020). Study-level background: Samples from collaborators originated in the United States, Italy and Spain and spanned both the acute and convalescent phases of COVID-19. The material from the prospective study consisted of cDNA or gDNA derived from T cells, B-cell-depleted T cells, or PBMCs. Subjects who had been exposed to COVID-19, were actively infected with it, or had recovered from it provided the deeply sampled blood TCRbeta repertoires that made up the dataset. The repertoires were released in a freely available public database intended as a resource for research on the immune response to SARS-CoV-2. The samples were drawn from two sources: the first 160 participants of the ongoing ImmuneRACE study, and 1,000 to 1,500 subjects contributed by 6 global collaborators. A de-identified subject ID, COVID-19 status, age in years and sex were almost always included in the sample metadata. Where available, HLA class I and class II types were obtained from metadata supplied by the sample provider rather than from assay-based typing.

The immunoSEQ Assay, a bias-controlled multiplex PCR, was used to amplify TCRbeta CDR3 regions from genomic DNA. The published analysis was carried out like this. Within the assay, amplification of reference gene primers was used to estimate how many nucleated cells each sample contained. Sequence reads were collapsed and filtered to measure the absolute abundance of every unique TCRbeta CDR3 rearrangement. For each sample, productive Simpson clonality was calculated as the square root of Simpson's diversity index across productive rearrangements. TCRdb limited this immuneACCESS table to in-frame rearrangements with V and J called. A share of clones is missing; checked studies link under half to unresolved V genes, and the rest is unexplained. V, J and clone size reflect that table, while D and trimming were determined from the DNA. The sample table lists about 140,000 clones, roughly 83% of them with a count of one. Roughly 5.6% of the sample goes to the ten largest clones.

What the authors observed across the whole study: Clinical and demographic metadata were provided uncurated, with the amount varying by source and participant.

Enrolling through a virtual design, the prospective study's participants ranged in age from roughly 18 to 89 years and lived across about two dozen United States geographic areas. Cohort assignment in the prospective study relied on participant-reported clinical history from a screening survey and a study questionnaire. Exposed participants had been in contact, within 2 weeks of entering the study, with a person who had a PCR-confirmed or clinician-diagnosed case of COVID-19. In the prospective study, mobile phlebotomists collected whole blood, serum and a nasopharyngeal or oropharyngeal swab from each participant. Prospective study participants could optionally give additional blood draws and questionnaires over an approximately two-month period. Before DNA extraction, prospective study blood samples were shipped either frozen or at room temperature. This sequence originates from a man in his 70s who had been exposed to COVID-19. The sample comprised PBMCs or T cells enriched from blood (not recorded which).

CDR3 protein: CASRDGQGALNEQFF. The bases are TGCGCCAGCAGGGACGGACAGGGGGCGTTAAATGAGCAGTTCTTC. Recombination linked TRBV10-1 to TRBJ2-1; 11 central nucleotides agree with TRBD1. Including cysteine and phenylalanine, the CDR3 has 15 amino acids. Just CDR3 DNA is preserved here, 45 bases in frame from base 1. Relative to germline, V is missing 6 bases and J is missing 7 bases, with 8 bases of the junction outside any gene match. The germline V gene (reference sequence) supplies CDR1 WNHNN and CDR2 SYGVQD.